This is a list of T cell receptor beta chains from one sample in a study of cytomegalovirus exposure and HLA in healthy donors. Repertoires were generated with immunoSEQ multiplex PCR, while TCRdb's copy carries only in-frame clones and drops some. The sample consists of about 82,000 clones, roughly 80% of them appearing once. Input material: PBMCs. The receptor source for this set is a woman aged 45 to 65 in good health and CMV-seropositive. The conserved cysteine and the conserved F or W are not part of the CDR3 here. Fields, in order: V gene, D gene, J gene, CDR3 protein. A D gene is named only where the DNA matches it firmly.

TRBV10-3	TRBD1	TRBJ2-2	AISGPQGGLNTGELF
TRBV5-8	TRBD1	TRBJ2-5	ASSDGTGELGETQY
TRBV15	-	TRBJ1-2	ATSRGGQLYGYT
TRBV4-1	-	TRBJ1-4	ASSQPQGSVEKLF
TRBV5-4	-	TRBJ2-3	ASSPMGGGTQY
TRBV29-1	TRBD1	TRBJ1-2	SVGGQGNYGYT
TRBV5-1	TRBD2	TRBJ2-3	ASSPSGDSTDTQY
TRBV14	-	TRBJ1-1	ASSHRLPLSGLNTEAF
TRBV9	TRBD1	TRBJ2-7	ASSKGQGAVYEQY
TRBV5-8	-	TRBJ2-7	ASSLGQEGLIYEQY
TRBV15	-	TRBJ2-1	ATRSPNYNEQF
TRBV18	-	TRBJ1-2	ASSGGVGSLYGYT
TRBV15	-	TRBJ1-1	ATSRGERPAEAF
TRBV5-4	TRBD1	TRBJ2-3	ASSLGQRTDTQY
TRBV2	TRBD1	TRBJ1-3	ASRGQGSGNTIY
TRBV28	-	TRBJ1-2	ASSSGYGYT
TRBV5-1	TRBD1	TRBJ2-2	ASSKGQGTGELF
TRBV4-1	-	TRBJ2-3	ASSQDQVGDTQY
TRBV7-8	TRBD1	TRBJ2-1	ASSLGDSSYNEQF
TRBV25-1	-	TRBJ2-1	ASSDGDFENEQF
TRBV2	TRBD1	TRBJ1-4	ASRPRTGDGEKLF
TRBV7-3	TRBD2	TRBJ2-1	ASSPALGGRSSSYNEQF
TRBV5-6	TRBD1	TRBJ1-2	ASSTSPQGARYGYT
TRBV29-1	-	TRBJ2-1	SVELGVGQF
TRBV7-9	-	TRBJ2-7	SSSTRGYEQY
TRBV20-1	-	TRBJ2-5	SARVIETQY